The 7 T cell receptor beta chains in this list originate from one sample, sequenced in a study of identical twins. TCRdb analysed the 5' RACE reads with MiXCR anew, one entry per CDR3 protein. Of hundreds of thousands of distinct CDR3 sequences detected, 10% to 15% appear once; the ten largest clones hold 1.5% to 2%. Separately, the same data were catalogued under a study of yellow fever vaccine responses in identical twins.

Sample: PBMCs. The receptor source for this set is a woman in her late teens or twenties in good health.

The rearrangement uses TRBV11-2 and TRBJ1-2, with D tentatively TRBD1 (5 bases). This CDR3 has 14 amino acids. V lost 1 base to trimming and J lost 4 bases, with 10 bases between them. Germline lookup yields CDR1 SGHAT and CDR2 FQNNGV. This CDR3 reads CASSLAGRVYGYTF. The CDR3 coding sequence is TGTGCCAGCAGCTTAGCAGGCAGGGTCTATGGCTACACCTTC.

The V and J genes are TRBV9 and TRBJ2-3; D gene ambiguous. The CDR3 has 17 amino acids. The germline V and J ends were trimmed by 0 bases and 3 bases, with 17 bases remaining between them. Germline loops: CDR1 SGDLS, CDR2 YYNGEE. The CDR3 spells CASSVVEAVRGTDTQYF. The CDR3, as DNA: TGTGCCAGCAGCGTAGTAGAGGCTGTAAGAGGTACAGATACGCAGTATTTT.

This chain connects TRBV20-1 to TRBJ1-5; perhaps TRBD1 as D (5 bases). The CDR3 loop spans 16 amino acids. Germline assignment: CDR1 DFQATT and CDR2 SNEGSKA (reference sequence). Trimming cost V 6 bases and J 4 bases, with 22 bases left between them. In DNA, the CDR3 is TGCAGTGCCACTAACCCAGGGAGGGCTAAGAATCAGCCCCAGCATTTT. Protein sequence: CSATNPGRAKNQPQHF.

This clonotype occurred a few times. The chain employs TRBV20-1 and TRBJ2-2; D unclear. Germline CDR1 reads DFQATT; CDR2 reads SNEGSKA (reference sequence). CDR3 length equals 12 residues. V was trimmed by 1 base and J by 7 bases, leaving 7 bases between them. CDR3 amino acids: CSARVEIGELFF. The CDR3 bases are TGCAGTGCTAGAGTCGAAATCGGGGAGCTGTTTTTT.

This clonotype was detected ten times or more. The chain has TRBV3-1 and TRBJ2-1; the match to TRBD1 covers 7 bases. Germline-derived CDR1 and CDR2 are LGHDT and YNNKEL (reference sequence). The CDR3 is 16 residues long. V was pared by 2 bases and J by 1 base, with 5 bases of the junction left unmatched. CDR3 DNA: TGTGCCAGCAGCCAACCCCGGGACAGTTCCTACAATGAGCAGTTCTTC. Translated: CASSQPRDSSYNEQFF.

In this sample, this clonotype turned up a few times. The V and J genes are TRBV5-1 and TRBJ2-2; no clear D gene. Germline V gives CDR1 SGHRS, CDR2 YFSETQ. Trimming removed 0 bases from V and 1 base from J, with 7 bases in between. The CDR3 has 15 amino acids. The CDR3 sequence: CASSLGHMNTGELFF. The CDR3 DNA reads as TGCGCCAGCAGCTTGGGACACATGAACACCGGGGAGCTGTTTTTT.

The chain recombines TRBV3-1 with TRBJ2-1; 9 nucleotides line up with TRBD2. The CDR3 is 15 amino acids. Germline assignment: CDR1 LGHDT and CDR2 YNNKEL (reference sequence). V shed 2 bases and J 5 bases; nucleotides not matched to a gene: 4. The DNA of the CDR3 is TGTGCCAGCAGCCAACTAGCGGGGACAAACAATGAGCAGTTCTTC. Protein: CASSQLAGTNNEQFF.